The 25 T cell receptor beta chains below all came from one sample that was sequenced in a study of blood T cell repertoires in COVID-19. Repertoires were generated with immunoSEQ multiplex PCR, while TCRdb's copy carries only in-frame clones and drops some. The sample contains more than 250,000 clones, about 90% of which appear only once. Sequences were obtained from peripheral blood. The source is a young man who had recovered from COVID-19.

This sequence joins TRBV2 and TRBJ1-2, with 7 bases fitting TRBD1. This CDR3 has 20 amino acids. With 2 bases clipped from V and 2 bases from J, the junction kept 20 bases outside the gene matches. Germline assignment: CDR1 SNHLY and CDR2 FYNNEI. The CDR3 DNA reads TGTGCCAGCAGTGAAAAGGGGACAGTTCTAATCCAACCACTCAACTATGGCTACACCTTC. Its translation is CASSEKGTVLIQPLNYGYTF.

This chain connects TRBV5-1 to TRBJ2-1; D is unresolved. CDR3 length equals 13 residues. The ends were cut back, 3 bases at V and 3 bases at J, with 7 bases in the middle. In germline, CDR1 is SGHRS, CDR2 YFSETQ. The DNA of the CDR3 is TGCGCCAGCAGCTACCCTAGCTACAATGAGCAGTTCTTC. It translates to CASSYPSYNEQFF.

The chain employs TRBV21-1 and TRBJ1-2; TRBD1 is the table's D call and was not checked against the DNA. TRBV21-1 is flagged as a pseudogene. The CDR3 has 14 residues. The CDR3 sequence: CASSRPRVDYGYTF. CDR3 nucleotide sequence: TGTGCCAGCAGCCGACCCAGGGTTGACTATGGCTACACCTTC.

V usage is TRBV7-3 and J usage is TRBJ1-1; 7 bases are shared with TRBD1. Germline trimming cut 5 bases from V and 4 bases from J; bases unmatched to any gene: 7. The CDR3 is 14 amino acids. Germline V gene data show CDR1 as SGHTA and CDR2 as FQGTGA. CDR3 region: CASSEQGSATEAFF. CDR3 DNA sequence: TGTGCCAGCAGCGAACAGGGGAGCGCCACTGAAGCTTTCTTT.

This clone was counted a few times. The chain combines TRBV29-1 with TRBJ2-1, with a tentative D call TRBD1 (6 bases). The CDR3 runs 13 residues. Trimming took 7 bases from V and 3 from J, leaving 13 bases between them. Per germline, CDR1 SQVTM and CDR2 ANQGSEA. The CDR3 sequence is CSDREGFYNEQFF. CDR3 DNA: TGCAGCGACAGGGAAGGTTTCTACAATGAGCAGTTCTTC.

The genes are TRBV9 and TRBJ1-3, with TRBD1 matching 7 bases. J gave up 10 bases and V 2 bases, and 9 bases lay outside the gene matches. Germline V gene sequence: CDR1 SGDLS, CDR2 YYNGEE. This CDR3 has 14 residues. The CDR3 DNA reads TGTGCCAGCAGCGTGCGGGACAGTAGTAGAACCATATATTTT. Residues: CASSVRDSSRTIYF.

This chain uses TRBV27 with TRBJ1-2, with 8 bases fitting TRBD1. Germline values: CDR1 MNHEY, CDR2 SMNVEV (reference sequence). The length of the CDR3 is 13 residues. Losses at the gene ends were 6 bases for V and 2 bases for J; bases not matched to a gene: 2. The CDR3 region has the DNA TGTGCCAGCAGCGACAGGGGAAACTATGGCTACACCTTC. Translating it yields CASSDRGNYGYTF.

The V and J genes are TRBV15 and TRBJ2-7; 9 nucleotides agree with TRBD1. V dropped 5 bases and J dropped 5; count of bases not matched to a gene: 7. This CDR3 has 14 amino acids. Germline V gene sequence: CDR1 LNHNV, CDR2 YYDKDF (reference sequence). CDR3 sequence: CATSQGQGRDEQYF. The DNA of the CDR3 is TGTGCCACCAGCCAGGGACAGGGCCGAGACGAGCAGTACTTC.

This clone was recorded once. The chain is built from TRBV5-8 and TRBJ2-3, with 10 nucleotides matching TRBD2. Per germline, CDR1 SGHTS and CDR2 YDEGEE. The J segment lost 2 bases and the V segment lost 2 bases, leaving 2 bases of the junction unmatched. The CDR3 runs to 15 residues. CDR3 in DNA: TGTGCCAGCAGCTTTACTAGCGGGGCCACAGATACGCAGTATTTT. It specifies CASSFTSGATDTQYF. Combining the CDR3 with reference TRBV5-8 and TRBJ2-3 gives the whole variable domain EAGVTQSPTHLIKTRGQQATLRCSPISGHTSVYWYQQALGLGLQFLLWYDEGEERNRGNFPPRFSGRQFPNYSSELNVNALELEDSALYLCASSFTSGATDTQYFGPGTRLTVL.

This chain uses TRBV11-2 with TRBJ1-5; no clear D gene. The CDR3 extends over 15 amino acids. The germline V gene encodes CDR1 SGHAT and CDR2 FQNNGV. V was cut by 4 bases and J by 0 bases, with 10 bases left in between. CDR3 sequence (DNA): TGTGCCAGCAGCTCAAACGGGTATAGCAATCAGCCCCAGCATTTT. As protein: CASSSNGYSNQPQHF. Drawing the rest from reference TRBV11-2 and TRBJ1-5, the complete variable domain is EAGVAQSPRYKIIEKRQSVAFWCNPISGHATLYWYQQILGQGPKLLIQFQNNGVVDDSQLPKDRFSAERLKGVDSTLKIQPAKLEDSAVYLCASSSNGYSNQPQHFGDGTRLSIL.

The chain couples TRBV2 to TRBJ2-5, with TRBD2 identical over 11 bases. V lost 7 bases to trimming and J lost 2 bases; unmatched junction nucleotides: 6. Germline values: CDR1 SNHLY, CDR2 FYNNEI. CDR3 length: 15 residues. As DNA, the CDR3 is TGTGCCAGCATGCAGACTAGCGGGGCGCAAGAGACCCAGTACTTC. As protein: CASMQTSGAQETQYF.

The chain joins TRBV12-3 or TRBV12-4 to TRBJ1-2, with D perhaps TRBD1 (6 bases). The CDR3 has 12 residues. The germline V and J ends were trimmed by 2 bases and 8 bases, with 9 bases remaining between them. CDR3 region: CASSLSGGGYTF. Here the CDR3 DNA reads TGTGCCAGCAGTTTATCTGGGGGCGGCTACACCTTC.

The chain couples TRBV27 to TRBJ2-7; the D gene is possibly TRBD1 (6 bases). V shed 4 bases and J shed 2 bases, with 12 bases lying between them. CDR3 length: 14 residues. Germline V gene sequence: CDR1 MNHEY, CDR2 SMNVEV (reference sequence). This CDR3 is CASSSGQIPYEQYF. CDR3 bases: TGTGCCAGCAGTTCCGGACAGATCCCCTACGAGCAGTACTTC.

CDR3 nucleotide sequence: TGTGCCAGCAGCCTACAGGGGGCGAGCTCCTACGAGCAGTACTTC. It codes for CASSLQGASSYEQYF. The V and J genes are TRBV6-2 or TRBV6-3 and TRBJ2-7, with TRBD1 identical over 9 bases. The CDR3 consists of 15 residues. Germline V CDR1 and CDR2: MNHEY, SVGEGT. Unmatched junction bases numbered 6, after V lost 6 bases and J lost 0 bases.

The chain recombines TRBV19 with TRBJ1-2; the match to TRBD1 covers 7 bases. Germline V gene sequence: CDR1 LNHDA, CDR2 SQIVND (reference sequence). CDR3 length equals 16 residues. The ends lost 3 bases at V and 7 bases at J; junction bases unmatched: 14. CDR3 amino acids: CASSIGSRGWDSGYTF. The CDR3 nucleotides read TGTGCCAGTAGTATCGGCTCCAGGGGATGGGACAGTGGCTACACCTTC.

The rearrangement links TRBV25-1 to TRBJ2-7; D unresolved. V shed 1 base and J shed 0 bases, with 7 bases lying between them. CDR3 size: 14 residues. Germline V gene data show CDR1 as MGHDK and CDR2 as SYGVNS. CDR3 sequence: CASSESGFSYEQYF. In nucleotides, the CDR3 is TGTGCCAGCAGTGAATCCGGGTTCTCCTACGAGCAGTACTTC.

V usage is TRBV7-2 and J usage is TRBJ2-7; TRBD1 might be the D (5 bases). Trimming pared 3 bases from V and 3 bases from J, leaving 12 bases between. In germline, CDR1 is SGHTA, CDR2 FQGNSA. CDR3 length: 14 amino acids. CDR3 protein: CASSFHQGYYEQYF. In DNA form, the CDR3 reads TGTGCCAGCAGCTTCCACCAGGGATACTACGAGCAGTACTTC.

This chain joins TRBV15 and TRBJ2-7, with 11 bases identical to TRBD1. From germline, CDR1 is LNHNV and CDR2 YYDKDF (reference sequence). The CDR3 spans 15 residues. J gave up 5 bases and V 1 base, and 4 bases lay outside the gene matches. For the CDR3, the DNA is TGTGCCACCAGCAGAGTCCGGGACAGGGGGAACGAGCAGTACTTC. Protein product: CATSRVRDRGNEQYF.

The chain combines TRBV29-1 with TRBJ2-7, with 8 positions matching TRBD1. The V and J ends lost 4 bases and 1 base, in that order; junction bases with no gene match: 0. Germline CDR1 and CDR2: SQVTM and ANQGSEA. This CDR3 spans 12 amino acids. The CDR3 reads CSVGTGSYEQYF. The CDR3 coding sequence is TGCAGCGTTGGGACAGGGTCCTACGAGCAGTACTTC.

This rearrangement joins TRBV4-2 to TRBJ1-6; D unclear. With 6 bases removed from V and 8 bases from J, the gap between germline ends came to 20 bases. CDR3 size: 16 residues. Germline V gene lookup returns CDR1 LGHNA and CDR2 YNFKEQ. As DNA, the CDR3 is TGTGCCAGCAGATTGGAGCCGGGAGAGGGAGATTCACCCCTCCACTTT. It encodes CASRLEPGEGDSPLHF.

This clone was found a few times. V is TRBV10-3 and J is TRBJ2-1; D might be TRBD2 (7 bases). The V and J ends lost 4 bases and 3 bases respectively, with 16 bases between them. The CDR3 extends over 16 amino acids. Germline CDR1 is ENHRY and CDR2 is SYGVKD. The chain's CDR3 is CAISGGGGHDYNEQFF. In nucleotides, the CDR3 is TGTGCCATCAGTGGAGGGGGGGGCCATGACTACAATGAGCAGTTCTTC.

The chain recombines TRBV27 with TRBJ1-4; TRBD1 might be the D (6 bases). Germline V gene data show CDR1 as MNHEY and CDR2 as SMNVEV (reference sequence). V dropped 4 bases and J dropped 8 bases, with 17 bases sitting between them. There are 15 residues in the CDR3. For the CDR3, the DNA is TGTGCCAGCAGTTCTTTACAGGGAGCGGCAGAAAAACTGTTTTTT. This translates into CASSSLQGAAEKLFF.

This rearrangement joins TRBV3-1 (or the pseudogene TRBV3-2) to TRBJ2-1, with 13 bases aligning to TRBD2. In germline, CDR1 is LGHDT, CDR2 YNNKEL (reference sequence). The V gene end was trimmed by 0 bases and the J gene end by 14 bases; junction bases not matched to a gene: 13. This CDR3 has 17 amino acids. DNA of the CDR3: TGTGCCAGCAGCCAAGACCATCCCGGGACTAGCGGGGTTCGGAAGTTCTTC. It specifies CASSQDHPGTSGVRKFF.

V usage is TRBV7-6 and J usage is TRBJ2-3, with TRBD2 identical over 11 bases. V trimming: 4 bases; J trimming: 4 bases; junction bases outside the gene matches: 7. The CDR3 extends over 16 amino acids. Germline CDR1 SGHVS, CDR2 FNYEAQ. The CDR3, as DNA: TGTGCCAGCAGCTACACACTAGCGGGAGTGGCAGATACGCAGTATTTT. Protein sequence: CASSYTLAGVADTQYF.

The V and J genes are TRBV9 and TRBJ2-3; 9 bases match TRBD2. The germline V gene encodes CDR1 SGDLS and CDR2 YYNGEE. The length of the CDR3 is 15 residues. With 2 bases clipped from V and 0 bases from J, the junction kept 1 base outside the gene matches. The CDR3 reads CASSVLAGSTDTQYF. The CDR3 nucleotides are TGTGCCAGCAGCGTCCTAGCGGGGAGCACAGATACGCAGTATTTT.